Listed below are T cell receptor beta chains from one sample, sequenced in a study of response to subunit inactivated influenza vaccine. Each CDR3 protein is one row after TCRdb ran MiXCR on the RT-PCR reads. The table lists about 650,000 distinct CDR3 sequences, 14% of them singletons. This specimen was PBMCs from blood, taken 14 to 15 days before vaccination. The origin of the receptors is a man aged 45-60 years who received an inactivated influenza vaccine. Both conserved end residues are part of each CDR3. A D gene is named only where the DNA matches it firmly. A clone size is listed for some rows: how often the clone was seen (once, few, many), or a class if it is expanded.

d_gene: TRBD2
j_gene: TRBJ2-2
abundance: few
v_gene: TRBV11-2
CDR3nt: TGTGCCAGCAGCCTGTCGCGCGGGGGGTTGGCCGGGGAGCTGTTTTTT
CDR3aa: CASSLSRGGLAGELFF

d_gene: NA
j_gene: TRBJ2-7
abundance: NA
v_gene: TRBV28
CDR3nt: TGTGCCAGCAGGGGACCGGGCGGAGGAGAGCAGTACTTC
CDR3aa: CASRGPGGGEQYF

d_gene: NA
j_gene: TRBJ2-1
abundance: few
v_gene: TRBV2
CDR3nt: TGTGCCAGCAGTGGGTGGAGGGATTACAATGAGCAGTTCTTC
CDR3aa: CASSGWRDYNEQFF

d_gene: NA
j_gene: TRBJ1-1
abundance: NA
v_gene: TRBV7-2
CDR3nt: TGTGCCAGCAGCTTAAGATACGGTGAAGCTTTCTTT
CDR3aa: CASSLRYGEAFF

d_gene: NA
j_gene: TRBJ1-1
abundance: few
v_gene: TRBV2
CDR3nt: TGTGCCAGCAGTGAAAGGTTGATAATGAACACTGAAGCTTTCTTT
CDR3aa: CASSERLIMNTEAFF

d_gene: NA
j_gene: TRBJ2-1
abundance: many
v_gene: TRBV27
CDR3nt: TGTGCCAGCAGTTCTACCGGGATCCAGTTCTTC
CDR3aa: CASSSTGIQFF

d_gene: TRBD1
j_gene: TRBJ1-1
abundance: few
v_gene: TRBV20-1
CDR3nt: TGCAGTGCTAGTCACAGGGGGGGTGAAGCTTTCTTT
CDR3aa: CSASHRGGEAFF

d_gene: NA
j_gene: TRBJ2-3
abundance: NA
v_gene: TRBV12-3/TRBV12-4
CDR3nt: TGTGCCAGCAGCCCCAGGGGCGTGGGCACAGATACGCAGTATTTT
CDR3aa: CASSPRGVGTDTQYF

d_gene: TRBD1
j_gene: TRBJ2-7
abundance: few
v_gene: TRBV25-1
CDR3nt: TGTGCCAGCAGTGCGCCCACCGGGACAGCATACGAGCAGTACTTC
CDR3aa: CASSAPTGTAYEQYF

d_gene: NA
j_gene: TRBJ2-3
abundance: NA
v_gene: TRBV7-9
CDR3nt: TGTGCCAGCAGCTTAGTGTATGGGTTCACAGATACGCAGTATTTT
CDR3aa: CASSLVYGFTDTQYF

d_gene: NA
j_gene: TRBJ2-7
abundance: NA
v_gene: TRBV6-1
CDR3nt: TGTGCCAGCAGTGATAATACAGGGTTTGAGCAGTACTTC
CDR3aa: CASSDNTGFEQYF

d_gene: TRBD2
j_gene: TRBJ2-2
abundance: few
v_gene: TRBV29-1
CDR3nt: TGCAGCGTACTAGCGGGACGAGGCGGGGAGCTGTTTTTT
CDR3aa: CSVLAGRGGELFF

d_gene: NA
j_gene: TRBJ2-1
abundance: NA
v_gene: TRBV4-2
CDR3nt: TGTGCCAGCAGCCAAGAGTCTCGGGTATCCTACAATGAGCAGTTCTTC
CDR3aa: CASSQESRVSYNEQFF

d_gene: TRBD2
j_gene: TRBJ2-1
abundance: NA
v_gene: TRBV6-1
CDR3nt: TGTGCCAGCAGCCCGACTAGCGGGATGGGTGGGCAGTTCTTC
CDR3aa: CASSPTSGMGGQFF

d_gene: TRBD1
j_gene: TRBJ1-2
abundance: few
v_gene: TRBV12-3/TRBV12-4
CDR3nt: TGTGCCAGCACCCCGGGACAGGCGTACTATGGCTACACCTTC
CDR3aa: CASTPGQAYYGYTF

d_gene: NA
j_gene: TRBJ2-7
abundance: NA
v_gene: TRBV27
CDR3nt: TGTGCCAGCAGGGTAGACAGAGTCTCCTACGAGCAGTACTTC
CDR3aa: CASRVDRVSYEQYF

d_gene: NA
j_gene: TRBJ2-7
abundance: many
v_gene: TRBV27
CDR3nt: TGTGCCAGCAGGCCGCTTGGTACCTCCTACGAGCAGTACTTC
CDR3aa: CASRPLGTSYEQYF

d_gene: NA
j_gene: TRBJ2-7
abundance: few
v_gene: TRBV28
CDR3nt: TGTGCCAGCAGTCCGAGACAGTACGAGCAGTACTTC
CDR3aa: CASSPRQYEQYF

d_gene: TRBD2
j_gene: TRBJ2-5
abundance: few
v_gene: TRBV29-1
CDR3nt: TGCAGCGTTGAAGATGATCGGAGCGGGAGCGTGCGGGAGACCCAGTACTTC
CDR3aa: CSVEDDRSGSVRETQYF

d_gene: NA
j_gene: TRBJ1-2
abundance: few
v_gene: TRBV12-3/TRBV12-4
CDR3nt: TGTGCCAGCAGTTTTTTTCCTAACTATGGCTACACCTTC
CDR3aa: CASSFFPNYGYTF

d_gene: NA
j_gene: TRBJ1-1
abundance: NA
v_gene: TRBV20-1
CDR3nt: TGCAGTGCTAGGGGCTATAACTACAGGAACACTGAAGCTTTCTTT
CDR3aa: CSARGYNYRNTEAFF

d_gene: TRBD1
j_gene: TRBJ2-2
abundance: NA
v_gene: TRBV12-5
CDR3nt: TGTGCTAGTGGTTCCACGGGACAGACGAACACCGGGGAGCTGTTTTTT
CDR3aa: CASGSTGQTNTGELFF

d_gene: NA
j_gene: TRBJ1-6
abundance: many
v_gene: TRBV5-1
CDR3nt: TGCGCCAGCAGCTTTACCGGGAGAAATTCACCCCTCCACTTT
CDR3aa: CASSFTGRNSPLHF

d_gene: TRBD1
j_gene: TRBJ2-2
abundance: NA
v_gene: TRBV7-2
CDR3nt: TGTGCCAGCAGTTTACAGACAGGGAGTACCGGGGAGCTGTTTTTT
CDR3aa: CASSLQTGSTGELFF

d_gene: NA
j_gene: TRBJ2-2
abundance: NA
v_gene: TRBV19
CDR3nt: TGTGCCAGTAGTACCCTCGGAGGAGGGGAGCTGTTTTTT
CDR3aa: CASSTLGGGELFF

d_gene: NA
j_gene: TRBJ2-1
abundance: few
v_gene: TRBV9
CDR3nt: TGTGCCAGCAGCGCGGCGATCCCCAATGAGCAGTTCTTC
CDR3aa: CASSAAIPNEQFF

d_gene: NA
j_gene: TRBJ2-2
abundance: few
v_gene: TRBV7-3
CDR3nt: TGTGCCAGCTCGAGGGGGGAGTGGACCGGGGAGCTGTTTTTT
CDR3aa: CASSRGEWTGELFF

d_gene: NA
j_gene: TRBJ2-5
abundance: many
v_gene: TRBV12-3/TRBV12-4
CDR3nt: TGTGCCAGCAGTTTGTTAGCAACCCGGGAGACCCAGTACTTC
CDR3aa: CASSLLATRETQYF

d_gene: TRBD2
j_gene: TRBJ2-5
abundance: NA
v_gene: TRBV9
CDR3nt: TGTGCCAGCAGTGCATCGTCTAGCGGGAGTTGGGAGACCCAGTACTTC
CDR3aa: CASSASSSGSWETQYF